The present TCR beta chain was sequenced within a study of cytomegalovirus exposure and HLA in healthy donors. Germline assignment: CDR1 MGHRA and CDR2 YSYEKL. V was clipped by 2 bases and J by 3 bases, with 14 bases between them. This CDR3 is built from 15 residues. The primer mix had 60 Vbeta and 13 Jbeta primers. Using immunoSEQ multiplex PCR, the repertoire was profiled, and TCRdb retains in-frame clones only, with some absent. Here the sample spans tens of thousands of clones, about 81% being singletons. The chain carries TRBV4-1 and TRBJ2-7, with D perhaps TRBD1 (5 bases). This clonotype was obtained from a woman aged 45 to 65 in good health and CMV-seronegative. Sample: PBMCs. The CDR3 nucleotides are TGCGCCAGCAGCCAATCGGCAGGGAAAGGCTACGAGCAGTACGTC. It specifies CASSQSAGKGYEQYV.